The rows below give T cell receptor beta chains drawn from one sample of a study of blood T cell repertoires in COVID-19. Profiled with immunoSEQ multiplex PCR; TCRdb holds only in-frame clones, not every one. This sample carries about 24,000 clones, roughly nine tenths of them seen once, and the ten largest clones take approximately 19%. Sequenced: peripheral blood. The source of these receptors is a human donor in a cohort sampled during active COVID-19. Both conserved end residues are part of each CDR3. D genes are given only for firm matches. A clone size is listed for some rows: how often the clone was seen (once, few, many), or a class if it is expanded.

abundance,d_gene,v_gene,j_gene,CDR3nt,CDR3aa
.,.,TRBV5-1,TRBJ1-1,TGCGCCAGCAGCTTGGTTCTTAACACTGAAGCTTTCTTT,CASSLVLNTEAFF
.,.,TRBV2,TRBJ2-1,TGTGCCAGCAGTGTGGGTGGGGGCAATCTACTGGATGAGCAGTTCTTC,CASSVGGGNLLDEQFF
.,.,TRBV2,TRBJ2-5,TGTGCCAGCGGTTCTACTAGACGAGAGACCCAGTACTTC,CASGSTRRETQYF
.,.,TRBV5-8,TRBJ2-3,TGTGCCAGCAGCTTGGGACAGCTAACCACAGATACGCAGTATTTT,CASSLGQLTTDTQYF
once,TRBD1,TRBV6-5,TRBJ1-1,TGTGCCAGCAGTAGAGGGACAGGGGGCACTGAAGCTTTCTTT,CASSRGTGGTEAFF
.,.,TRBV7-9,TRBJ2-2,TGTGCCAGCAGCTCCCTTGAGGGTTTTACCGGGGAGCTGTTTTTT,CASSSLEGFTGELFF
.,.,TRBV19,TRBJ2-7,TGTGCCACGAGACGGGAGAAGGGCGACGAGCAGTACTTC,CATRREKGDEQYF
.,.,TRBV3-1/TRBV3-2,TRBJ1-1,TGTGCCAGCAAACAGGAAAACACTGAAGCTTTCTTT,CASKQENTEAFF
.,TRBD2,TRBV7-9,TRBJ2-5,TGTGCCAGCAGTGCTAGCGGGAGGGCGGAGACCCAGTACTTC,CASSASGRAETQYF
.,.,TRBV23-1,TRBJ1-5,TGCGCCAGCAGTCACTTCCGATCCTACGACAGAAAAAATCAGCCCCAGCATTTT,CASSHFRSYDRKNQPQHF